Below, 27 T cell receptor beta chains from the same sample are listed, as sequenced in a study of cytomegalovirus exposure and HLA in healthy donors. The PCR had 60 Vbeta and 13 Jbeta primers. Libraries were prepared by immunoSEQ multiplex PCR; TCRdb keeps only in-frame clonotypes and omits some of them. This sample yields under 150,000 clones, of which around 83% are seen a single time; just over 8% belongs to the top ten. Sample: PBMCs. The receptors here all came from a woman between 45 and 65 years old in good health and CMV-seropositive.

The V gene is TRBV9, the J gene TRBJ1-1; D may be TRBD1 (5 bases). CDR1 and CDR2 from the germline V gene are SGDLS and YYNGEE. This CDR3 has 15 residues. V dropped 0 bases and J dropped 3 bases, with 12 bases sitting between them. CDR3 bases: TGTGCCAGCAGCGTAGACCCAGGGAGGGACACTGAAGCTTTCTTT. Translation gives CASSVDPGRDTEAFF.

This clone was detected a few times. This chain connects TRBV25-1 to TRBJ2-7, with 8 nucleotides matching TRBD2. CDR1 and CDR2 from the germline V gene are MGHDK and SYGVNS. The CDR3 loop spans 13 amino acids. Germline trimming cut 6 bases from V and 2 bases from J; bases unmatched to any gene: 3. Here the CDR3 reads CASSAGLAYEQYF. The CDR3 coding sequence is TGTGCCAGCAGCGCGGGACTAGCCTACGAGCAGTACTTC.

The chain links TRBV28 to TRBJ2-7, with TRBD1 matching 7 bases. The germline CDR1 and CDR2 sequences are MDHEN and SYDVKM. The CDR3 has 15 amino acids. J was trimmed by 1 base and V by 3 bases; bases with no gene match: 6. The CDR3 region is CASSFLDRTSYEQYF. DNA of the CDR3: TGTGCCAGCAGTTTCCTGGACAGGACTTCCTACGAGCAGTACTTC.

The chain combines TRBV9 with TRBJ1-4; 9 bases fit TRBD1. The CDR3 consists of 16 residues. CDR1 SGDLS and CDR2 YYNGEE come from the germline V gene. V was pared by 0 bases and J by 8 bases, with 8 bases of the junction left unmatched. The CDR3 here is CASSVELGQGQEKLFF. The CDR3 bases are TGTGCCAGCAGCGTAGAGTTGGGACAGGGACAGGAAAAACTGTTTTTT.

The chain carries TRBV18 and TRBJ2-2; 8 positions match TRBD2. CDR1 is KGHSH and CDR2 is LQKENI in the germline V gene. The CDR3 contains 15 residues. V lost 3 bases and J lost 7; bases outside the gene matches: 7. CDR3 loop: CASSPIAGRGGELFF. In DNA, the CDR3 is TGTGCCAGCTCACCCATAGCGGGACGAGGCGGGGAGCTGTTTTTT.

The chain uses TRBV7-2 and TRBJ2-7, with 10 positions matching TRBD2. Germline V lookup: CDR1 SGHTA, CDR2 FQGNSA. The CDR3 covers 14 residues. After removal of 3 bases from V and 6 bases from J, the junction contained 5 bases not matched to a gene. The CDR3 loop reads CASSFVAGGREQYF. The CDR3 region has the DNA TGTGCCAGCAGCTTTGTAGCGGGAGGACGCGAGCAGTACTTC.

The V call is TRBV27, the J call TRBJ2-6, with a tentative D call TRBD1 (6 bases). The CDR3 has 17 amino acids. The germline CDR1 and CDR2 sequences are MNHEY and SMNVEV (reference sequence). The germline V and J ends were trimmed by 2 bases and 4 bases, with 15 bases remaining between them. This chain's CDR3 is CASSLLGAPGGANVLTF. In DNA form, the CDR3 reads TGTGCCAGCAGTTTACTGGGGGCGCCAGGGGGGGCCAACGTCCTGACTTTC. The whole variable domain, filled in from reference TRBV27 and TRBJ2-6, reads EAQVTQNPRYLITVTGKKLTVTCSQNMNHEYMSWYRQDPGLGLRQIYYSMNVEVTDKGDVPEGYKVSRKEKRNFPLILESPSPNQTSLYFCASSLLGAPGGANVLTFGAGSRLTVL.

The chain is built from TRBV10-3 and TRBJ1-6; D not resolved. V was clipped by 4 bases and J by 5 bases, with 9 bases between them. The CDR3 is 14 residues long. The germline V gene encodes CDR1 ENHRY and CDR2 SYGVKD. The CDR3 DNA is TGTGCCATCAGTGCCGTGGCAGATAATTCACCCCTCCACTTT. It translates to CAISAVADNSPLHF.

This chain joins TRBV14 and TRBJ2-1; 7 positions agree with TRBD1. The CDR3 covers 16 residues. Germline V gene data show CDR1 as SGHDN and CDR2 as FVKESK. The junction had 8 bases not matched to a gene; V was cut back by 0 bases and J by 6 bases. This chain's CDR3 is CASSQEDRSRSNEQFF. In DNA, the CDR3 is TGTGCCAGCAGCCAAGAGGACAGGTCGAGGAGCAATGAGCAGTTCTTC.

The gene calls are TRBV7-2 and TRBJ2-2; TRBD2 is a possible D gene (6 bases). Germline CDR1 and CDR2: SGHTA and FQGNSA. With 3 bases removed from V and 4 bases from J, the gap between germline ends came to 15 bases. The CDR3 totals 16 residues. As DNA, the CDR3 is TGTGCCAGCAGCTTTTTCCCCTTCGGGGGCACCGGGGAGCTGTTTTTT. It yields the protein CASSFFPFGGTGELFF.

Here the CDR3 DNA reads TGTGCCAGTAGTGTAACTAGCGTTGTAAGCTCCTACAATGAGCAGTTCTTC. The encoded protein is CASSVTSVVSSYNEQFF. The rearrangement joins TRBV19 to TRBJ2-1; TRBD2 matches at 7 bases. V lost 5 bases, J lost 0 bases, and 10 bases stayed unmatched. This CDR3 is 17 amino acids long. Looked up from germline, CDR1 is LNHDA and CDR2 is SQIVND (reference sequence).

The table lists this clone with a count of one. The chain recombines TRBV2 with TRBJ2-1; possible D gene TRBD2, 5 bases. Trimming pared 6 bases from V and 4 bases from J, leaving 13 bases between. The CDR3 is 14 amino acids. Germline CDR1 SNHLY, CDR2 FYNNEI. CDR3 in DNA: TGTGCCAGCAGGGTGGAGGCTGATTACAATGAGCAGTTCTTC. This translates into CASRVEADYNEQFF.

This clone was counted between two and nine times. The chain carries TRBV5-4 and TRBJ1-1; TRBD1 is a possible D gene (6 bases). The V gene lost 5 bases and the J gene lost 1 base, with 15 bases spanning the gap. Germline assignment: CDR1 SGHNT and CDR2 YYREEE (reference sequence). The CDR3 totals 15 residues. The CDR3 coding sequence is TGTGCCAGCAGGGTACAGGGAACGGCGAACACTGAAGCTTTCTTT. Protein sequence: CASRVQGTANTEAFF.

The V and J genes are TRBV29-1 and TRBJ2-3; 11 nucleotides line up with TRBD1. V lost 6 bases to trimming and J lost 4 bases; unmatched junction nucleotides: 6. The germline CDR1 and CDR2 sequences are SQVTM and ANQGSEA. The CDR3 is 14 amino acids. CDR3 sequence: CSVPGTGGSDTQYF. CDR3 sequence (DNA): TGCAGCGTCCCCGGGACAGGGGGTTCAGATACGCAGTATTTT.

V usage is TRBV4-1 and J usage is TRBJ1-6, with TRBD1 matching over 8 bases. This CDR3 is 16 amino acids long. Losses at the gene ends were 2 bases for V and 9 bases for J; bases not matched to a gene: 9. Germline-derived CDR1 and CDR2 are MGHRA and YSYEKL. CDR3 loop: CASSQTGGTESSPLHF. The CDR3 DNA reads as TGCGCCAGCAGCCAAACAGGGGGGACGGAGAGTTCACCCCTCCACTTT.

This sequence joins TRBV28 and TRBJ2-7; 11 bases fit TRBD2. The CDR3 is made up of 14 amino acids. V was clipped by 5 bases and J by 0 bases; unmatched bases: 0. Germline V gene data show CDR1 as MDHEN and CDR2 as SYDVKM. The CDR3 region has the DNA TGTGCCAGCAGTACTAGCGGGGGCTCCTACGAGCAGTACTTC. It translates to CASSTSGGSYEQYF.

The chain has TRBV19 and TRBJ2-3; possibly TRBD2 for D (6 bases). Germline V CDR1 and CDR2: LNHDA, SQIVND (reference sequence). CDR3 length equals 13 residues. V was cut by 1 base and J by 6 bases, with 8 bases left in between. CDR3 sequence reads: CASSIVGRDTQYF. The CDR3 DNA reads TGTGCCAGTAGTATAGTTGGGAGGGATACGCAGTATTTT.

This clone came up a few times. The CDR3 DNA is TGTGCCAGCCTACTAGCCAATGAGCAGTTCTTC. Translating gives CASLLANEQFF. The chain is built from TRBV2 and TRBJ2-1; a possible D gene is TRBD2 (6 bases). There are 11 residues in the CDR3. Germline-derived CDR1 and CDR2 are SNHLY and FYNNEI. V was shortened by 8 bases and J by 6 bases, with 8 bases between the two germline ends.

J is TRBJ2-1 and V is TRBV15; D ambiguous. Germline V gene lookup returns CDR1 LNHNV and CDR2 YYDKDF (reference sequence). V was trimmed by 0 bases and J by 0 bases, leaving 3 bases between them. This CDR3 region has 14 residues. CDR3 amino acids: CATSRDGSYNEQFF. CDR3 nucleotide sequence: TGTGCCACCAGCAGAGACGGCTCCTACAATGAGCAGTTCTTC.

V is TRBV15 and J is TRBJ2-6, with TRBD1 identical over 8 bases. CDR1 is LNHNV, CDR2 YYDKDF, per germline (reference sequence). Trimming took 3 bases from V and 2 from J; bases not matched to a gene: 0. The CDR3 runs to 15 residues. The CDR3 DNA sequence: TGTGCCACCAGCAGGGACAGGGCTGGGGCCAACGTCCTGACTTTC. Translation gives CATSRDRAGANVLTF.

As for this clone: The junction shows a germline mismatch at one end, possibly a read error. V is TRBV19 and J is TRBJ2-5; tentative D call: TRBD1 (5 bases). The CDR3 is 12 amino acids. From germline, CDR1 is LNHDA and CDR2 SQIVND (reference sequence). This CDR3 reads CASSIEGRAQDF. The CDR3, as DNA: TGTGCCAGTAGTATAGAGGGCAGGGCTCAAGACTTC.

V gene TRBV6-1 combines with J gene TRBJ1-1, with D tentatively TRBD1 (5 bases). The CDR3 totals 13 residues. Germline V gene data show CDR1 as MNHNS and CDR2 as SASEGT. The V gene lost 3 bases and the J gene lost 3 bases, with 8 bases spanning the gap. The CDR3 sequence: CASSEVGDTEAFF. In DNA form, the CDR3 reads TGTGCCAGCAGTGAGGTAGGGGACACTGAAGCTTTCTTT.

This clone is a singleton in its sample. The chain uses TRBV7-9 and TRBJ2-7; 8 nucleotides match TRBD1. The CDR3 is 14 amino acids. Germline V gene data show CDR1 as SEHNR and CDR2 as FQNEAQ (reference sequence). V lost 5 bases, J lost 5 bases, and 8 bases stayed unmatched. CDR3 nucleotide sequence: TGTGCCAGCAGCCTATCAGGGGGCGGGGACGAGCAGTACTTC. Protein: CASSLSGGGDEQYF.

This rearrangement joins TRBV19 to TRBJ1-5; a possible D gene is TRBD1 (6 bases). CDR3 size: 13 residues. V was pared by 6 bases and J by 6 bases, with 12 bases between. The V gene's germline CDR1 is LNHDA and CDR2 SQIVND (reference sequence). For the CDR3, the DNA is TGTGCCAGTAGCCACAGGGAACGTCAGCCCCAGCATTTT. Protein: CASSHRERQPQHF.

The genes are TRBV6-1 and TRBJ2-1; 8 bases are shared with TRBD2. CDR3 size: 15 residues. The trim removed 5 bases at V and 1 base at J, leaving 4 bases unmatched. Germline CDR1 MNHNS, CDR2 SASEGT. The CDR3 region is CASSLLAESYNEQFF. The CDR3 bases are TGTGCCAGCAGTTTACTAGCGGAATCCTACAATGAGCAGTTCTTC.

This clone came up once. CDR3 loop: CASTSLNRGFTEAFF. The CDR3 nucleotides read TGTGCCAGCACCTCCCTAAACAGGGGGTTCACTGAAGCTTTCTTT. V is TRBV7-2 and J is TRBJ1-1; 8 nucleotides line up with TRBD1. Trimming removed 7 bases from V and 4 bases from J; junction bases left unmatched: 11. Germline CDR1 and CDR2: SGHTA and FQGNSA. The length of the CDR3 is 15 residues.

V usage is TRBV7-3 and J usage is TRBJ2-1; 8 bases are a match to TRBD2. The CDR3 has 15 amino acids. V lost 4 bases, J lost 1 base, and 3 bases stayed unmatched. Germline CDR1 and CDR2: SGHTA and FQGTGA. The CDR3 is CASSYIAGSYNEQFF. The DNA of the CDR3 is TGTGCCAGCAGCTATATAGCGGGGTCCTACAATGAGCAGTTCTTC.